This record looks at one T cell receptor beta chain sequence and its context. Its antigen is undetermined. The data were taken from a study of cytomegalovirus exposure and HLA in healthy donors. Study-level information: Among the 400 or so donors who were genotyped, around 77% fell in the genetic ancestry cluster that is associated with self-reported Caucasian donors.

Study outcomes and limitations: The later analysis indicated that the majority of CMV-associated TCR beta chains appeared HLA-restricted. DRB1 had the most TCR associations and HLA-C the fewest, a later analysis found, with rates varying by HLA locus. Most sequenced TCRs were rare (though some public TCRs occurred in many donors).

The study ran its PCR with 60 Vbeta and 13 Jbeta primers. Assay: immunoSEQ multiplex PCR; the TCRdb copy retains only in-frame clones and omits some. The sample holds about 150,000 clones, about 84% seen once. Per the germline V gene, CDR1 is SGDLS and CDR2 is YYNGEE. The CDR3 is 15 amino acids. V lost 4 bases and J 0 bases, leaving 11 bases between the germline ends. Sequencing input: PBMCs. This TCR came from a male donor in good health and CMV-seronegative. The rearrangement uses TRBV9 and TRBJ1-3; D might be TRBD1 (5 bases). DNA of the CDR3: TGTGCCAGCAGCCTTACAGGCAGCTCTGGAAACACCATATATTTT. This codes for CASSLTGSSGNTIYF. Full variable domain (remainder filled in from reference TRBV9 and TRBJ1-3): DSGVTQTPKHLITATGQRVTLRCSPRSGDLSVYWYQQSLDQGLQFLIQYYNGEERAKGNILERFSAQQFPDLHSELNLSSLELGDSALYFCASSLTGSSGNTIYFGEGSWLTVV.